The entry below gives a single T cell receptor (beta chain) sequence along with its context. This specimen comes from a study of shared clonotypes between healthy human individuals. The V end lost 4 bases, the J end lost 2 bases, and 8 bases lay between the germline ends. Per germline, CDR1 SGHDN and CDR2 FVKESK. The CDR3 extends over 13 amino acids. The method was immunoSEQ multiplex PCR; TCRdb's version includes in-frame clones alone and lacks a portion of them. The table lists about 380,000 clones, 90% to 97% of them singletons. The sequenced material came from memory CD8+ T cells sorted from blood. Subset specified: CD45RO+ cells pooled with CCR7-negative TemRA cells. The TCR originated in a man aged 25-45 years in good health. The V and J genes are TRBV14 and TRBJ1-1, with D possibly TRBD1 on 5 matching bases. The CDR3 bases are TGTGCCAGCAGCCGAGACAGTAACACTGAAGCTTTCTTT. Protein sequence: CASSRDSNTEAFF.